What follows describes a single TCR beta chain. Other DNA sequences in the sample encode the same CDR3. Method: immunoSEQ multiplex PCR; TCRdb's copy keeps in-frame clones and lacks some. The data hold over 200,000 clones, with about 90% observed a single time. Germline assignment: CDR1 MNHEY and CDR2 SMNVEV (reference sequence). The CDR3 is 12 residues long. The J segment lost 7 bases and the V segment lost 1 base, leaving 0 bases of the junction unmatched. These data belong to a study of blood T cell repertoires in COVID-19. Study summary: The origin of the acute and convalescent COVID-19 samples was the United States, Italy and Spain.

All recovered Cohort 3 donors got two negative PCRs, got clearance, or saw symptom resolution. Specimen: PBMCs or T cells enriched from blood (not recorded which). The rearrangement joins TRBV27 to TRBJ2-7; TRBD2 matches 8 bases. The clonotype originates from a young man who had recovered from COVID-19. The CDR3 region has the DNA TGTGCCAGCAGTTTATTAGCGGGAGAGCAGTACTTC. It encodes CASSLLAGEQYF.